This T cell receptor (beta chain) was identified in a study of cytomegalovirus exposure and HLA in healthy donors. Study results and limitations: In a later analysis, 17,000 or so TCR beta sequences were associated with HLA alleles at 0.05 false discovery rate. Among immune exposure information, only CMV serostatus was available. Being productive about 90% or about 30% of the time was typical of most TCR beta V segments in an earlier analysis.

The donors gave bone marrow, and they were healthy. Both 60 Vbeta primers and 13 Jbeta primers went into the PCR. TCRdb's table, derived via immunoSEQ multiplex PCR, lists solely in-frame clones and lacks some. The sample lists about 160,000 clones, over 70% seen once, with 1% to 1.5% in the top ten. Concerning this clone: Its target is unknown.

Trimming took 3 bases from V and 5 from J, leaving 14 bases between them. CDR3 length equals 14 residues. From germline, CDR1 is MDHEN and CDR2 SYDVKM. The TCR sequence derives from a man between 45 and 60 years old in good health and CMV-seropositive. The sequencing sample was made of PBMCs. The gene calls are TRBV28 and TRBJ2-7; maybe TRBD2 (6 bases). The CDR3 DNA is TGTGCCAGCAGTTTTCCGGGAGCCGGGGACGAGCAGTACTTC. It translates to CASSFPGAGDEQYF.